This section outlines one T cell receptor (beta chain) sequence together with its context. The sample carries other DNA sequences with the same CDR3. The data were obtained in a study of blood T cell repertoires in COVID-19. Across the whole study: COVID-19 samples collected from the United States, Italy and Spain covered acute and convalescent phases.

The protocol was immunoSEQ multiplex PCR, while the TCRdb copy is restricted to in-frame clones and leaves out a portion. The table lists 250,000 to 300,000 clones, approximately 85% of them singletons. Participant age was about 18 to 89 years, and participants resided in roughly 25 US areas. This TCR came from a woman younger than 45 who had recovered from COVID-19. Material for sequencing was PBMCs or T cells enriched from blood (not recorded which).

The CDR3 region has the DNA TGTGCCTGGAGTCCCGGTTACGAGCAGTACTTC. As protein: CAWSPGYEQYF. V gene TRBV30 combines with J gene TRBJ2-7; the D is unclear. This CDR3 contains 11 residues. V lost 2 bases to trimming and J lost 4 bases, with 6 bases between them. Germline V gives CDR1 GTSNPN, CDR2 SVGIG (reference sequence).